The clone carrying this T cell receptor beta chain was seen a few times. The antigen is not known. This clone may be a read error of a much larger clone one base away. The CDR3 totals 14 residues. The data were taken from a study of T cells in Graves' hyperthyroidism and ophthalmopathy. From RNA transcripts, TCR beta CDR3 regions were amplified. The HTBI set primed first-round TCR CDR3 RT-PCR. TCRdb used MiXCR to reprocess the multiplex PCR reads, holding one entry per CDR3 protein. Seen here are around 690,000 distinct CDR3 sequences, 20% observed once, and the top ten hold under 35%. Reasons for excluding patients were uncontrolled infection, other autoimmune disease, pregnancy or lactation. Fresh 10 ml peripheral blood yielded PBMCs. Study results and caveats: Expanded thyroid clonotypes (above 0.001) were mostly also found in blood. The authors' 13 V-J model separated ophthalmopathy from stable hyperthyroidism.

Sequenced input: blood. V usage is TRBV12-3 or TRBV12-4 and J usage is TRBJ1-6, with TRBD1 as a possible D gene (5 bases). The receptor was isolated from a man aged 25 to 40 with Graves' ophthalmopathy. CDR3 protein: CASSLAGDNPPLHF. The CDR3 coding sequence is TGTGCCAGCAGTTTAGCGGGGGATAATCCACCCCTCCACTTT.